Here is one T cell receptor (beta chain) with its context. Its antigen is unknown. This sample was included in a study of cytomegalovirus exposure and HLA in healthy donors. General study points: Analysis performed later showed TCR beta chains linked to HLA being more clonally expanded than equally common others. In vitro testing confirmed three CMV-associated chains as specific for CMV antigens. Previous analysis showed most TCR beta V segments were productive about 87% or about 30% of the time.

Germline V gives CDR1 SNHLY, CDR2 FYNNEI. V shed 4 bases, J shed 1 base, and the junction held 5 bases outside the gene matches. The CDR3 extends over 16 amino acids. Use of 60 Vbeta and 13 Jbeta primers characterized the PCR. The repertoire was sequenced with immunoSEQ multiplex PCR; TCRdb's copy has only in-frame clones and lacks some. The data hold tens of thousands of clones, with about 74% observed a single time. Source material: PBMCs. The TCR originated in a woman aged 45-65 years in good health and CMV-seropositive. The chain uses TRBV2 and TRBJ1-4; TRBD1 matches at 8 bases. The chain's CDR3 is CASSVFGQGTNEKLFF. CDR3 sequence (DNA): TGTGCCAGCAGTGTTTTCGGACAGGGAACTAATGAAAAACTGTTTTTT.